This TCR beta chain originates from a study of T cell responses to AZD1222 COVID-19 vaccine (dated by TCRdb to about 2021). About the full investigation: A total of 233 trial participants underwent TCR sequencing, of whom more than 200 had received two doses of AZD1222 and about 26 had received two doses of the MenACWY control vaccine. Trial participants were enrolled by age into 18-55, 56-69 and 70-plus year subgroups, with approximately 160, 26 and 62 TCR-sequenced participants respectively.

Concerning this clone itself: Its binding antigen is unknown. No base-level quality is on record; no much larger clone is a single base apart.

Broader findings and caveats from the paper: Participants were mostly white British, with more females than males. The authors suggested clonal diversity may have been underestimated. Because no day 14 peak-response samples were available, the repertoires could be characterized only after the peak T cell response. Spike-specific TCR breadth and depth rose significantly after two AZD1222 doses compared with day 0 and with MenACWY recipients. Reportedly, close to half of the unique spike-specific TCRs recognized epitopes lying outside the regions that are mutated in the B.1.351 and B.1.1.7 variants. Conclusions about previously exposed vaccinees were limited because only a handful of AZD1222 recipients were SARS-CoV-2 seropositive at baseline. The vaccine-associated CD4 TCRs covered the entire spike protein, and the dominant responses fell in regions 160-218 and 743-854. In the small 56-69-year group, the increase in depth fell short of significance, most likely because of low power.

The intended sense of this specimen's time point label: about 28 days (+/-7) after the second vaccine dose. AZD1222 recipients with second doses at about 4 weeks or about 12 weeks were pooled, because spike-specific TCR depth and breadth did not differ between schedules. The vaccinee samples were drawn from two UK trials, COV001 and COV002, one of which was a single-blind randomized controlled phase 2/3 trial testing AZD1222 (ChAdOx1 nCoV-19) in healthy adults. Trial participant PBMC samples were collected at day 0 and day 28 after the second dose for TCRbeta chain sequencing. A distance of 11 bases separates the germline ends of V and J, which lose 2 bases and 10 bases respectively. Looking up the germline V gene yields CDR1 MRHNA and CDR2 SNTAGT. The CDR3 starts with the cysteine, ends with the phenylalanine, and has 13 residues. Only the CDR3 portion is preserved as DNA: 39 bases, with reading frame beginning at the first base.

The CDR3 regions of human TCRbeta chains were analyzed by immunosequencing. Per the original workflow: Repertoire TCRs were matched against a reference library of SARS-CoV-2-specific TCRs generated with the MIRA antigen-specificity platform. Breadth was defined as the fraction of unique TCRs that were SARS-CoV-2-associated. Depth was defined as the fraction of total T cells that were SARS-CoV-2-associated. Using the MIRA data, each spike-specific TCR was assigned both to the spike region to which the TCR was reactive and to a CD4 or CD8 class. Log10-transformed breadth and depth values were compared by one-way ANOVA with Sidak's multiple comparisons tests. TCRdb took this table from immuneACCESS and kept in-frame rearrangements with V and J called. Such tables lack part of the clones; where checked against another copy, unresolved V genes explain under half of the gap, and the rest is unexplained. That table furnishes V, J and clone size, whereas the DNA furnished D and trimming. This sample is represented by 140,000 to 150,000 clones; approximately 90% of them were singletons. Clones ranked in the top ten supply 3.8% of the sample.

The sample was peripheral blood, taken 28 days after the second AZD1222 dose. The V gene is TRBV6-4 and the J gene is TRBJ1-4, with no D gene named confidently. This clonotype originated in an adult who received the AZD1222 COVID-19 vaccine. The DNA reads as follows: TGTGCCAGCAGTGACGGGGTCCTAGGAAAACTGTTTTTT. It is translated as CASSDGVLGKLFF.